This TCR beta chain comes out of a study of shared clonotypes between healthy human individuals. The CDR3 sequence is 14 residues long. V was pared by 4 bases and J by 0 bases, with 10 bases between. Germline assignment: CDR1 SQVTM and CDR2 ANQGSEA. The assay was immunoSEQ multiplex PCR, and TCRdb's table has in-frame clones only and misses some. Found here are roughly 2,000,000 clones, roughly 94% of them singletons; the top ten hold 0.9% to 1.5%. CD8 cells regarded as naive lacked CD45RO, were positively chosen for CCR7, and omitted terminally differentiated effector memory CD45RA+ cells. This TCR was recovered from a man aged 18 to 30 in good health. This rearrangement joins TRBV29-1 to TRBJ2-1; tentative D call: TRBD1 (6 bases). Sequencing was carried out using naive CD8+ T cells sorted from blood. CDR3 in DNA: TGCAGCGTTGTTGGGGGCTACTCCTACAATGAGCAGTTCTTC. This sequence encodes CSVVGGYSYNEQFF.